One and the same sample provided the 3 T cell receptor beta chains below, sequenced in a study of type 1 regulatory T cells. From the reads, TCRdb called clonotypes with MiXCR, one entry per CDR3 protein. This table has 15,000 to 20,000 distinct CDR3 sequences, roughly 10% appearing once. Sequencing used CD4+ T cells, either the whole sample or a sorted fraction (not recorded which). These receptors all stem from a human donor in good health.

This clonotype counts as medium-sized. The V call is TRBV3-1, the J call TRBJ1-3, with unresolved D. The CDR3 loop spans 14 amino acids. Germline V gene lookup returns CDR1 LGHDT and CDR2 YNNKEL (reference sequence). Trimming left V 1 base short and J 2 bases short, with 6 bases between. The CDR3, as DNA: TGTGCCAGCAGCCAAGCAAAGGCTGGAAACACCATATATTTT. Protein: CASSQAKAGNTIYF. The entire variable domain, with the rest obtained from reference TRBV3-1 and TRBJ1-3, is as follows: DTAVSQTPKYLVTQMGNDKSIKCEQNLGHDTMYWYKQDSKKFLKIMFSYNNKELIINETVPNRFSPKSPDKAHLNLHINSLELGDSAVYFCASSQAKAGNTIYFGEGSWLTVV.

This clonotype showed up many times. V usage is TRBV5-1 and J usage is TRBJ2-3; TRBD2 agrees at 9 bases. The germline CDR1 and CDR2 sequences are SGHRS and YFSETQ. The CDR3 totals 17 residues. The V gene end was trimmed by 3 bases and the J gene end by 2 bases; junction bases not matched to a gene: 10. The CDR3 spells CASSSSLAGWATDTQYF. CDR3 coding DNA: TGCGCCAGCAGCTCCAGCCTAGCGGGATGGGCCACAGATACGCAGTATTTT. The whole variable domain, remainder taken from reference TRBV5-1 and TRBJ2-3, is KAGVTQTPRYLIKTRGQQVTLSCSPISGHRSVSWYQQTPGQGLQFLFEYFSETQRNKGNFPGRFSGRQFSNSRSEMNVSTLELGDSALYLCASSSSLAGWATDTQYFGPGTRLTVL.

This clonotype was seen a few times. V is TRBV20-1 and J is TRBJ1-5; no definite D call. Germline values: CDR1 DFQATT, CDR2 SNEGSKA (reference sequence). The V end lost 3 bases, the J end lost 1 base, and 13 bases lay between the germline ends. This CDR3 contains 15 residues. The CDR3: CSARIAGASNQPQHF. For the CDR3, the DNA is TGCAGTGCTAGGATCGCCGGTGCAAGCAATCAGCCCCAGCATTTT.